Below are 30 T cell receptor beta chains sequenced from a single sample in a study of blood T cells in healthy people across ages. Primed by a sample-barcoded 5' primer and a J-beta primer mix, a second PCR proceeded for 7 to 11 cycles. TCRdb recomputed calls from the 5' RACE reads with MiXCR, one row per CDR3 protein. The sample contains 780,000 or so distinct CDR3 sequences, more than 55% of which appear only once. Sequenced: blood. These receptors all stem from a man aged 35-49 years in good health.

V is TRBV3-1 and J is TRBJ1-6; D unclear. The CDR3 contains 16 residues. Per germline, CDR1 LGHDT and CDR2 YNNKEL (reference sequence). Deletions cut 5 bases from V and 9 bases from J, with 20 bases between. The CDR3 DNA reads TGTGCCAGCAGCTCCTTGGACGGGGAACGGGGTTCACCCCTCCACTTT. Translation gives CASSSLDGERGSPLHF.

This chain links TRBV7-9 with TRBJ1-2, with D maybe TRBD1 (6 bases). The V gene lost 0 bases and the J gene lost 4 bases, with 15 bases spanning the gap. Germline values: CDR1 SEHNR, CDR2 FQNEAQ (reference sequence). This CDR3 spans 16 amino acids. CDR3: CASSLALEGGGYGYTF. The CDR3 DNA reads TGTGCCAGCAGCTTAGCGTTAGAGGGAGGGGGCTATGGCTACACCTTC.

This clonotype was observed a handful of times. The chain combines TRBV4-3 with TRBJ2-6; D remains unclear. V lost 0 bases and J 1 base, leaving 10 bases between the germline ends. The germline V gene has CDR1 LGHNA and CDR2 YSLEER. The CDR3 runs 17 residues. The CDR3 reads CASSQDWGPSGANVLTF. The CDR3 nucleotides read TGCGCCAGCAGCCAAGATTGGGGTCCGTCTGGGGCCAACGTCCTGACTTTC.

The genes are TRBV10-3 and TRBJ2-5, with D perhaps TRBD1 or TRBD2 (5 bases each). The CDR3 covers 13 residues. Germline CDR1 ENHRY, CDR2 SYGVKD. Between the trimmed V and J ends, which lost 4 bases and 5 bases, there was a span of 11 bases. In nucleotides, the CDR3 is TGTGCCATCAGTGTAATAGGGGAGGAGACCCAGTACTTC. It yields the protein CAISVIGEETQYF.

This clonotype showed up just once. The chain combines TRBV9 with TRBJ1-5; the D is unclear. Germline V gene data show CDR1 as SGDLS and CDR2 as YYNGEE. V was trimmed by 3 bases and J by 5 bases, leaving 9 bases between them. This CDR3 is 13 amino acids long. CDR3 bases: TGTGCCAGCAGCGCCAGTGATTATCAGCCCCAGCATTTT. This translates into CASSASDYQPQHF.

The chain couples TRBV27 to TRBJ2-5; TRBD1 agrees at 7 bases. Germline values: CDR1 MNHEY, CDR2 SMNVEV (reference sequence). Trimming took 6 bases from V and 1 from J; bases not matched to a gene: 11. This CDR3 is 16 amino acids long. Here the CDR3 reads CASRQPGQTSQETQYF. CDR3 DNA sequence: TGTGCCAGCAGACAACCGGGACAGACGTCCCAAGAGACCCAGTACTTC.

The V gene is TRBV27, the J gene TRBJ2-5; TRBD1 matches 9 bases. This CDR3 has 19 residues. The germline CDR1 and CDR2 sequences are MNHEY and SMNVEV (reference sequence). Germline trimming cut 1 base from V and 0 bases from J; bases unmatched to any gene: 12. As DNA, the CDR3 is TGTGCCAGCAGTTTATATTCTGTTTGGACAGGGGCTAACCAAGAGACCCAGTACTTC. Protein sequence: CASSLYSVWTGANQETQYF.

The sample holds a few counts of this clonotype. The gene calls are TRBV4-2 and TRBJ2-7; D ambiguous. Germline CDR1 LGHNA, CDR2 YNFKEQ. This CDR3 spans 14 amino acids. V lost 0 bases and J lost 7, with 13 bases in between. CDR3 sequence: CASSQDESVGEQYF. In DNA form, the CDR3 reads TGTGCCAGCAGCCAAGATGAGAGCGTGGGGGAGCAGTACTTC.

This clonotype was counted between two and nine times. This sequence joins TRBV5-8 and TRBJ2-7, with 9 bases matching TRBD1. This CDR3 has 15 residues. The V segment lost 2 bases and the J segment 6 bases; nucleotides outside the gene matches: 9. Germline V gene lookup returns CDR1 SGHTS and CDR2 YDEGEE. The CDR3 spells CASSLAGTGSSEQYF. In DNA, the CDR3 is TGTGCCAGCAGCTTAGCCGGGACAGGGTCGAGCGAGCAGTACTTC.

The rearrangement links TRBV11-2 to TRBJ2-7; D is uncertain. Germline V gives CDR1 SGHAT, CDR2 FQNNGV. The CDR3 runs 16 residues. V lost 5 bases to trimming and J lost 3 bases, with 20 bases between them. As DNA, the CDR3 is TGTGCCAGCAGCGAAGGGTACGCGGACCCCCTCTACGAGCAGTACTTC. Protein product: CASSEGYADPLYEQYF.

The chain employs TRBV9 and TRBJ2-7, with 10 bases that match TRBD2. Per the germline V gene, CDR1 is SGDLS and CDR2 is YYNGEE. The CDR3 loop spans 18 amino acids. Trimming cost V 0 bases and J 1 base; bases outside gene matches: 10. The CDR3 nucleotides read TGTGCCAGCAGCGTAGCCCCATCTAGCGGGGGAATTTCCTACGAGCAGTACTTC. Translating it yields CASSVAPSSGGISYEQYF. The whole variable domain, remainder taken from reference TRBV9 and TRBJ2-7, is DSGVTQTPKHLITATGQRVTLRCSPRSGDLSVYWYQQSLDQGLQFLIQYYNGEERAKGNILERFSAQQFPDLHSELNLSSLELGDSALYFCASSVAPSSGGISYEQYFGPGTRLTVT.

The J gene is TRBJ2-1, the V gene TRBV20-1, with 12 bases lining up with TRBD2. Losses at the gene ends were 3 bases for V and 9 bases for J; bases not matched to a gene: 6. CDR3 length: 14 amino acids. Looked up from germline, CDR1 is DFQATT and CDR2 is SNEGSKA (reference sequence). The CDR3 nucleotides read TGCAGTGCTAGGCGACTAGCGGGAGTGGGTGAGCAGTTCTTC. Amino acids: CSARRLAGVGEQFF.

The CDR3 sequence is CASSLDRGVGNEQFF. As DNA, the CDR3 is TGCGCCAGCAGCTTGGACAGGGGGGTAGGCAATGAGCAGTTCTTC. The chain uses TRBV5-1 and TRBJ2-1, with 8 bases that match TRBD1. Trimming took 0 bases from V and 6 from J; bases not matched to a gene: 5. CDR1 and CDR2 from the germline V gene are SGHRS and YFSETQ. This CDR3 spans 15 amino acids.

This clonotype has just a few counts. This chain connects TRBV7-8 to TRBJ2-1; D is tentatively TRBD1 or TRBD2 (5 bases each). Trimming left V 11 bases short and J 2 bases short, with 13 bases between. CDR1 is SGHVS and CDR2 is FQNEAQ in the germline V gene. This CDR3 has 13 residues. This chain's CDR3 is CAESEGPYNEQFF. CDR3 sequence (DNA): TGTGCCGAAAGTGAGGGGCCCTACAATGAGCAGTTCTTC. Full variable domain (outside the CDR3, taken from reference TRBV7-8 and TRBJ2-1): GAGVSQSPRYKVAKRGQDVALRCDPISGHVSLFWYQQALGQGPEFLTYFQNEAQLDKSGLPSDRFFAERPEGSVSTLKIQRTQQEDSAVYLCAESEGPYNEQFFGPGTRLTVL.

V and J are TRBV20-1 and TRBJ2-6, with a tentative D call TRBD1 (5 bases). The CDR3 totals 15 residues. Germline lookup yields CDR1 DFQATT and CDR2 SNEGSKA (reference sequence). Trimming pared 6 bases from V and 4 bases from J, leaving 16 bases between. The CDR3 region has the DNA TGCAGTGCAAAAATCCAGGGTACCGGGGCCAACGTCCTGACTTTC. This codes for CSAKIQGTGANVLTF.

This chain uses TRBV20-1 with TRBJ1-2, with 9 bases that match TRBD1. This CDR3 has 15 amino acids. Trimming took 3 bases from V and 1 from J; bases not matched to a gene: 6. Germline assignment: CDR1 DFQATT and CDR2 SNEGSKA (reference sequence). DNA for the CDR3: TGCAGTGCTAGTAGGGACAGGGACCTTAACTATGGCTACACCTTC. It codes for CSASRDRDLNYGYTF.

The V call is TRBV7-6, the J call TRBJ2-1; 8 positions agree with TRBD2. The better agreement between TRBJ2-7 and the DNA end casts doubt on the J call. The CDR3 loop spans 14 amino acids. From germline, CDR1 is SGHVS and CDR2 FNYEAQ. Written as DNA, the CDR3 is TGTGCCAGCAGCTTAACGGGGGGGGACCGGGAGCAGTACTTC. Translated: CASSLTGGDREQYF.

The chain uses TRBV9 and TRBJ2-3; D is possibly TRBD1 (6 bases). Germline loops: CDR1 SGDLS, CDR2 YYNGEE. This CDR3 region has 16 residues. The V and J ends lost 4 bases and 4 bases respectively, with 19 bases between them. This CDR3 reads CASSPDLHRASDTQYF. The CDR3 DNA reads TGTGCCAGCAGCCCCGATTTGCACAGGGCATCAGATACGCAGTATTTT.

The table lists this clonotype with a few counts. The chain employs TRBV29-1 and TRBJ1-2; 9 positions match TRBD1. With V trimmed by 2 bases and J by 2 bases, 12 bases remained unmatched. CDR3 length: 17 amino acids. Germline CDR1 reads SQVTM; CDR2 reads ANQGSEA. The CDR3 reads CSVESFATGTGNYGYTF. CDR3 coding DNA: TGCAGCGTTGAATCGTTTGCTACCGGGACAGGGAACTATGGCTACACCTTC.

This rearrangement joins TRBV20-1 to TRBJ2-5; 7 bases fit TRBD1. J lost 11 bases, V lost 6 bases, and 15 bases had no gene match. CDR3 size: 13 residues. CDR1 and CDR2 from the germline V gene are DFQATT and SNEGSKA (reference sequence). The CDR3: CSARPGQTLEQYF. The CDR3 coding sequence is TGCAGTGCCCGACCGGGACAGACCTTGGAGCAGTACTTC.

V usage is TRBV14 and J usage is TRBJ2-7; 7 nucleotides align to TRBD1. J gave up 4 bases and V 5 bases, and 8 bases lay outside the gene matches. Germline CDR1 SGHDN, CDR2 FVKESK. The CDR3 length is 14 residues. In nucleotides, the CDR3 is TGTGCCAGCAGCGACAGGGATCTAGGTTACGAGCAGTACTTC. This gives the protein CASSDRDLGYEQYF.

CDR3 nucleotides: TGCAGCGTTGAATACGTCTCAGGGGACGGTGGGCAGTTCTTC. It codes for CSVEYVSGDGGQFF. V is TRBV29-1 and J is TRBJ2-1, with a possible D match to TRBD1 (6 bases). Germline CDR1 is SQVTM and CDR2 is ANQGSEA. This CDR3 has 14 residues. Trimming left V 2 bases short and J 12 bases short, with 20 bases between.

The chain couples TRBV29-1 to TRBJ2-1, with 13 bases lining up with TRBD2. This CDR3 region has 15 residues. CDR1 and CDR2 (germline): SQVTM, ANQGSEA. V shed 6 bases and J 2 bases; nucleotides not matched to a gene: 4. The CDR3, as DNA: TGCAGCGTACGGACTAGCGGGAGTACCTACAATGAGCAGTTCTTC. Encoded protein: CSVRTSGSTYNEQFF.

The sample holds a few counts of this clonotype. This chain uses TRBV6-5 with TRBJ2-7; D possibly corresponds to TRBD2 (6 bases). The CDR3 has 16 amino acids. The germline gives CDR1 MNHEY, CDR2 SVGAGI. The V end was cut by 0 bases, the J end by 4 bases, with 16 bases between. This chain's CDR3 is CASSYSMPAEGYEQYF. In DNA form, the CDR3 reads TGTGCCAGCAGTTACTCGATGCCAGCGGAGGGTTACGAGCAGTACTTC.

The chain is built from TRBV29-1 and TRBJ1-2; the match to TRBD1 covers 8 bases. Trimming removed 5 bases from V and 3 bases from J; junction bases left unmatched: 8. Per the germline V gene, CDR1 is SQVTM and CDR2 is ANQGSEA. CDR3 size: 14 residues. The CDR3 DNA follows: TGCAGCGTTCTCGGCGGACAGGGCGACTATGGCTACACCTTC. Translation: CSVLGGQGDYGYTF.

The table lists this clonotype with a few counts. J is TRBJ2-5 and V is TRBV7-2; D perhaps matches TRBD1 (6 bases). Germline CDR1 reads SGHTA; CDR2 reads FQGNSA. V dropped 2 bases and J dropped 7 bases, with 17 bases sitting between them. The CDR3 consists of 15 residues. The CDR3 region has the DNA TGTGCCAGCAGCTTATCCGGCGGAACCAGGGGGACCCAGTACTTC. Encoded protein: CASSLSGGTRGTQYF.

This sequence joins TRBV20-1 and TRBJ1-1; no definite D call. Per the germline V gene, CDR1 is DFQATT and CDR2 is SNEGSKA (reference sequence). The CDR3 covers 12 residues. V lost 4 bases, J lost 5 bases, and 11 bases lay in between. CDR3 region: CSATELETEAFF. The CDR3 DNA reads as TGCAGTGCTACGGAATTGGAAACTGAAGCTTTCTTT.

This sequence joins TRBV6-2 or TRBV6-3 and TRBJ2-1; 10 bases fit TRBD2. The CDR3 is 15 residues long. CDR1 MNHEY and CDR2 SVGEGT come from the germline V gene. The J segment lost 7 bases and the V segment lost 7 bases, leaving 10 bases of the junction unmatched. The CDR3, as DNA: TGTGCCAGCACCCCAGCTAGCGGGAGAGCGAATGAGCAGTTCTTC. Translating gives CASTPASGRANEQFF.

This clonotype has a handful of counts. The rearrangement uses TRBV7-2 and TRBJ2-1; possible D gene TRBD2, 5 bases. Germline assignment: CDR1 SGHTA and CDR2 FQGNSA. The V end lost 3 bases, the J end lost 3 bases, and 6 bases lay between the germline ends. The CDR3 extends over 13 amino acids. DNA for the CDR3: TGTGCCAGCAGCTTCGGGAACTACAATGAGCAGTTCTTC. Protein sequence: CASSFGNYNEQFF.

This clonotype was recorded a few times. V gene TRBV29-1 combines with J gene TRBJ2-3, with D tentatively TRBD1 (6 bases). V was clipped by 6 bases and J by 2 bases, with 15 bases between them. This CDR3 spans 14 amino acids. The V gene's germline CDR1 is SQVTM and CDR2 ANQGSEA. CDR3 sequence reads: CSVYPDSITDTQYF. In DNA form, the CDR3 reads TGCAGCGTCTACCCGGACAGTATCACAGATACGCAGTATTTT.